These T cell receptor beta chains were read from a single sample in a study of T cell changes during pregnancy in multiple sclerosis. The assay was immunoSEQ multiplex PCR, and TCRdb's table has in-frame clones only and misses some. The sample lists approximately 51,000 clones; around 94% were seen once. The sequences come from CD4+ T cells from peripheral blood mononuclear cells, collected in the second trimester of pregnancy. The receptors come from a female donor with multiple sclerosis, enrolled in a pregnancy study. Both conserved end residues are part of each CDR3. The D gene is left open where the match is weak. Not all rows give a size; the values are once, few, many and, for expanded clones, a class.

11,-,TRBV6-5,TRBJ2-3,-,CASRASYTQYF,TGTGCCAGCAGGGCTAGCTATACGCAGTATTTT
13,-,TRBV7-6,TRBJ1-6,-,CASSRQERSPLHF,TGTGCCAGCAGTAGACAGGAAAGGTCACCCCTCCACTTT
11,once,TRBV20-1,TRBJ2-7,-,CSAISEHEQYF,TGCAGTGCCATATCAGAACACGAGCAGTACTTC
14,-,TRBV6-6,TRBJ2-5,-,CASSYSRAQETQYF,TGTGCCAGCAGTTACTCCAGGGCTCAAGAGACCCAGTACTTC
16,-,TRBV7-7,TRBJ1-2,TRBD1,CASSFYPEGADYGYTF,TGTGCTAGCAGCTTTTACCCGGAGGGGGCCGACTATGGCTACACCTTC
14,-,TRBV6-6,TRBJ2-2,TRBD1,CASSQGAGTGELFF,TGTGCCAGTAGTCAGGGGGCTGGGACCGGGGAGCTGTTTTTT
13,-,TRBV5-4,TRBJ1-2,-,CASSLAGGYGYTF,TGTGCCAGCAGCTTGGCGGGGGGGTATGGCTACACCTTC
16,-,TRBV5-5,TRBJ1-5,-,CASSLIHSSGNQPQHF,TGTGCCAGCAGCTTGATACACAGTTCGGGCAATCAGCCCCAGCATTTT
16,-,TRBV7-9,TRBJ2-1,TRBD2,CASSTTSGSSYNEQFF,TGTGCCAGCAGCACGACTAGCGGAAGCTCCTACAATGAGCAGTTCTTC
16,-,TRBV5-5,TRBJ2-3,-,CASSPRTAQGTDTQYF,TGTGCCAGCAGCCCCAGGACCGCACAGGGCACAGATACGCAGTATTTT
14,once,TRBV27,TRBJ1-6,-,CASSSVSYNSPLHF,TGTGCCAGCAGTTCGGTCTCCTATAATTCACCCCTCCACTTT
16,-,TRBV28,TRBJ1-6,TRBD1,CASSPLQGGGLSPLHF,TGTGCCAGCAGTCCATTACAAGGAGGGGGCCTTTCACCCCTCCACTTT
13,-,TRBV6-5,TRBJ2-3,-,CASSYPTRGTQYF,TGTGCCAGCAGTTACCCGACACGGGGTACGCAGTATTTT
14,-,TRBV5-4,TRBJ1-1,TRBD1,CASSPDRGNTEAFF,TGTGCCAGCAGCCCGGACAGGGGGAACACTGAAGCTTTCTTT
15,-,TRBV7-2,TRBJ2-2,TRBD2,CASSLRRGEVGELFF,TGTGCCAGCAGCTTAAGGCGGGGGGAGGTCGGGGAGCTGTTTTTT
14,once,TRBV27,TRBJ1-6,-,CASSPPGRNSPLHF,TGTGCCAGCAGTCCCCCAGGGAGGAATTCACCCCTCCACTTT
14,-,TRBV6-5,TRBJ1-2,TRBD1,CASSPKRQGYGYTF,TGTGCCAGCAGTCCGAAAAGACAGGGCTATGGCTACACCTTC
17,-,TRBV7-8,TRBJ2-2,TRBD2,CASSLGVSGVSAGELFF,TGTGCCAGCAGCTTAGGGGTTAGCGGGGTTTCTGCCGGGGAGCTGTTTTTT
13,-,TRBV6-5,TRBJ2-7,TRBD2,CASSNGGAYEQYF,TGTGCCAGCTCCAATGGGGGGGCCTACGAGCAGTACTTC
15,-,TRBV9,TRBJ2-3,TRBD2,CASSPRTSGADTQYF,TGTGCCAGCAGCCCAAGAACTAGCGGGGCTGATACGCAGTATTTT
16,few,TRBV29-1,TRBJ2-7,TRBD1,CSVEEGDRAKTYEQYF,TGCAGCGTTGAAGAGGGGGACAGGGCTAAAACCTACGAGCAGTACTTC
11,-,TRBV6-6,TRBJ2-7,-,CASSRDYEQYF,TGTGCCAGCAGTCGGGACTACGAGCAGTACTTC
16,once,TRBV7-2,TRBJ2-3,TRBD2,CASSSGTSPSLSTQYF,TGTGCCAGCAGCTCCGGGACTAGTCCATCTTTAAGTACGCAGTATTTT
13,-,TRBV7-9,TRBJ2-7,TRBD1,CASSGQVAYEQYF,TGTGCCAGCAGCGGACAGGTTGCCTACGAGCAGTACTTC
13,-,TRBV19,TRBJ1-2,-,CASKNLANYGYTF,TGTGCCAGCAAAAACCTAGCAAACTATGGCTACACCTTC
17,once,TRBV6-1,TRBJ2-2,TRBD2,CASSVGVAGTPAGELFF,TGTGCCAGCAGTGTCGGAGTAGCGGGGACTCCAGCCGGGGAGCTGTTTTTT
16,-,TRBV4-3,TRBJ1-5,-,CASSQGFRGSNQPQHF,TGCGCCAGCAGCCAAGGGTTCAGGGGTAGCAATCAGCCCCAGCATTTT
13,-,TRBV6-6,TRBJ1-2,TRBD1,CASSPSGQSGYTF,TGTGCCAGCAGTCCCTCGGGACAGTCTGGCTACACCTTC
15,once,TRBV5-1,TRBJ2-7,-,CASSLSNQQASEQYF,TGCGCCAGCAGCTTATCCAACCAACAGGCTTCCGAGCAGTACTTC
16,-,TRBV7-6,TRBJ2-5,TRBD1,CASSRAGTGIQETQYF,TGTGCCAGCAGCCGCGCCGGGACAGGGATTCAAGAGACCCAGTACTTC
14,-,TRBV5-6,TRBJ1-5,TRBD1,CASSLAGGDQPQHF,TGTGCCAGCAGCTTGGCAGGGGGCGATCAGCCCCAGCATTTT
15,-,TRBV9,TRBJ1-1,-,CASSVAGGGNTEAFF,TGTGCCAGCAGCGTAGCGGGCGGGGGAAACACTGAAGCTTTCTTT
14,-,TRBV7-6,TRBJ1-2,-,CASSPGTTNYGYTF,TGTGCCAGCAGCCCCGGGACTACTAACTATGGCTACACCTTC
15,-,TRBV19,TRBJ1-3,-,CASSLTTVYGNTIYF,TGTGCCAGTAGTCTAACGACAGTCTACGGAAACACCATATATTTT
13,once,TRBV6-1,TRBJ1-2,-,CASRPGLHYGYTF,TGTGCCAGCAGGCCAGGATTGCACTATGGCTACACCTTC
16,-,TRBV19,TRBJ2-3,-,CARGLAIALRTDTQYF,TGTGCCAGGGGCCTAGCGATTGCGCTCCGCACAGATACGCAGTATTTT
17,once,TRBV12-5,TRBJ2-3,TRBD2,CASGLVGLAGATDTQYF,TGTGCTAGTGGTTTGGTGGGGCTAGCGGGGGCCACAGATACGCAGTATTTT
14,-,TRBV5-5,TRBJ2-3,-,CASSLEGRGDTQYF,TGTGCCAGCAGCTTGGAGGGGCGGGGAGATACGCAGTATTTT
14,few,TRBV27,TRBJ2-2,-,CASSRTVNTGELFF,TGTGCCAGCAGTAGGACAGTGAACACCGGGGAGCTGTTTTTT
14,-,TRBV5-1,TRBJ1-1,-,CASSLAAENTEAFF,TGCGCCAGCAGCTTGGCCGCAGAGAACACTGAAGCTTTCTTT
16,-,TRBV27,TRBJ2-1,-,CASSSLEGSSYNEQFF,TGTGCCAGCAGTTCTTTAGAAGGGAGCTCCTACAATGAGCAGTTCTTC
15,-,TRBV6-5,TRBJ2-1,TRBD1,CASSDGQGGYNEQFF,TGTGCCAGCAGCGACGGACAGGGAGGATACAATGAGCAGTTCTTC
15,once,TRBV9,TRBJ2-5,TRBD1,CASSNGTDFKETQYF,TGTGCCAGCAGCAATGGGACAGATTTCAAAGAGACCCAGTACTTC
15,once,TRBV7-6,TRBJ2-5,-,CASSLASQGQETQYF,TGTGCCAGCAGCTTAGCGAGCCAGGGCCAAGAGACCCAGTACTTC
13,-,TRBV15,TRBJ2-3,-,CATSRRLGDTQYF,TGTGCCACCAGCAGACGCCTCGGAGATACGCAGTATTTT
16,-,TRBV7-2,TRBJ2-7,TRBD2,CASSLGLAGAPYEQYF,TGTGCCAGCAGCTTAGGTCTAGCGGGGGCGCCCTACGAGCAGTACTTC
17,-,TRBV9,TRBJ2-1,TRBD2,CASSVESGGPKYNEQFF,TGTGCCAGCAGCGTAGAAAGCGGGGGCCCAAAATACAATGAGCAGTTCTTC
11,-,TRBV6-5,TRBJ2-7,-,CASSFGVEQYF,TGTGCCAGCAGTTTCGGAGTAGAGCAGTACTTC
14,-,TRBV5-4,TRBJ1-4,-,CASSPGGAEEKLFF,TGTGCCAGCAGCCCGGGGGGCGCGGAAGAAAAACTGTTTTTT
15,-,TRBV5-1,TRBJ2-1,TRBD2,CASSLGLAGANEQFF,TGCGCCAGCAGCTTGGGACTAGCGGGGGCGAATGAGCAGTTCTTC
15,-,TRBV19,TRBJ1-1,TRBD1,CASSKQGARNTEAFF,TGTGCCAGTAGTAAACAGGGGGCGCGGAACACTGAAGCTTTCTTT
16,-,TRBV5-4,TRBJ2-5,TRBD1,CASSSPTGVGEETQYF,TGTGCCAGCAGCTCACCGACAGGGGTGGGGGAAGAGACCCAGTACTTC
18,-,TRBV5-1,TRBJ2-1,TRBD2,CASSLVALGSGGYDEQFF,TGCGCCAGCAGCTTGGTGGCCTTGGGTAGCGGGGGATACGATGAGCAGTTCTTC